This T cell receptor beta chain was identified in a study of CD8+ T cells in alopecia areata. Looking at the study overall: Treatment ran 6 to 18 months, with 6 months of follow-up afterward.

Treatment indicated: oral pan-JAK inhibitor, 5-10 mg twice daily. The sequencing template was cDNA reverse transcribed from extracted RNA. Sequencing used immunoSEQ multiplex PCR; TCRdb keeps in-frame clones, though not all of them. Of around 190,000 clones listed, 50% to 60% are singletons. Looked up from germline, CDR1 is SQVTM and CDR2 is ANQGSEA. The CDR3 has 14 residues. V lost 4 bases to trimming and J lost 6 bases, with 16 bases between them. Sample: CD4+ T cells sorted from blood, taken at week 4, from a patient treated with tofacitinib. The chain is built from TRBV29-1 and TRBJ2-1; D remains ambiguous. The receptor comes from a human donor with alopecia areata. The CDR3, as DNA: TGCAGCGTTGTTCTCGTGAGGTTTTCCAATGAGCAGTTCTTC. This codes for CSVVLVRFSNEQFF.